The 5 T cell receptor beta chains listed next were all sequenced from one sample in a study of blood T cells in healthy people across ages. A J-beta primer mix and a sample-barcoded 5' primer were used in a second PCR of about 7 to 11 cycles. TCRdb redid the calling of the 5' RACE reads with MiXCR, one entry per CDR3 protein. The data show over a million distinct CDR3 sequences, 42% seen once. The sample was blood. The source is a woman aged 18-29 years in good health.

The rearrangement links TRBV10-3 to TRBJ2-3, with D tentatively TRBD1 (7 bases). Germline CDR1 ENHRY, CDR2 SYGVKD. This CDR3 region has 16 residues. Trimming pared 6 bases from V and 4 bases from J, leaving 20 bases between. As DNA, the CDR3 is TGTGCCATCAGCGGGGACAGAAAATCTAGCGCAGATACGCAGTATTTT. Translation gives CAISGDRKSSADTQYF.

The chain joins TRBV6-5 to TRBJ1-2; 7 bases fit TRBD1. The CDR3 runs 17 residues. Unmatched junction bases numbered 17, after V lost 2 bases and J lost 8 bases. Germline V CDR1 and CDR2: MNHEY, SVGAGI. The CDR3 is CASSYMGGTASSGGYTF. The CDR3 nucleotides read TGTGCCAGCAGTTACATGGGCGGGACAGCTAGTTCTGGCGGCTACACCTTC.

The V call is TRBV3-1, the J call TRBJ2-7, with 7 bases identical to TRBD2. V was clipped by 0 bases and J by 3 bases; unmatched bases: 8. Germline-derived CDR1 and CDR2 are LGHDT and YNNKEL (reference sequence). The CDR3 has 16 amino acids. CDR3 sequence: CASSQDPGEGSYEQYF. The CDR3 nucleotides are TGTGCCAGCAGCCAAGATCCCGGGGAGGGGAGCTACGAGCAGTACTTC.

The genes are TRBV7-9 and TRBJ1-4; D is undetermined. With 5 bases removed from V and 0 bases from J, the gap between germline ends came to 10 bases. Germline V gene lookup returns CDR1 SEHNR and CDR2 FQNEAQ (reference sequence). The CDR3 extends over 15 amino acids. This chain's CDR3 is CASSGPGATNEKLFF. Written as DNA, the CDR3 is TGTGCCAGCAGCGGCCCAGGAGCAACTAATGAAAAACTGTTTTTT.

This clonotype came up a few times. The chain uses TRBV21-1 and TRBJ2-3; no DNA check was done on the table's D call, TRBD1. TRBV21-1 constitutes a pseudogene. This CDR3 has 18 residues. The CDR3 coding sequence is TGTGCCAGCAGCAACCCACTCAAGACAGGGGACCCCACAGATACGCAGTATTTT. It specifies CASSNPLKTGDPTDTQYF.